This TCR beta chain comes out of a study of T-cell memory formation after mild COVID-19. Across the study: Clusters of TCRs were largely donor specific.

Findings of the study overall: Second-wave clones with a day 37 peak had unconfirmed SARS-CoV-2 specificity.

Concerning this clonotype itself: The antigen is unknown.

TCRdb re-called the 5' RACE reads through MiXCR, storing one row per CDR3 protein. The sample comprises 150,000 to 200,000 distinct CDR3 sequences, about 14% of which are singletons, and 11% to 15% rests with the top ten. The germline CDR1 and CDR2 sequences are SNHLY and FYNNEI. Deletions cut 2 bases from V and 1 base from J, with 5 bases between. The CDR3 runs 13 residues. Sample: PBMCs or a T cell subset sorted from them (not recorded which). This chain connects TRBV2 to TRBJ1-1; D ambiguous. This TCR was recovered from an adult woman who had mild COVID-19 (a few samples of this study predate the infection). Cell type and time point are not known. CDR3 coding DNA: TGTGCCAGCAGTGAATATGAGAACACTGAAGCTTTCTTT. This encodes CASSEYENTEAFF.